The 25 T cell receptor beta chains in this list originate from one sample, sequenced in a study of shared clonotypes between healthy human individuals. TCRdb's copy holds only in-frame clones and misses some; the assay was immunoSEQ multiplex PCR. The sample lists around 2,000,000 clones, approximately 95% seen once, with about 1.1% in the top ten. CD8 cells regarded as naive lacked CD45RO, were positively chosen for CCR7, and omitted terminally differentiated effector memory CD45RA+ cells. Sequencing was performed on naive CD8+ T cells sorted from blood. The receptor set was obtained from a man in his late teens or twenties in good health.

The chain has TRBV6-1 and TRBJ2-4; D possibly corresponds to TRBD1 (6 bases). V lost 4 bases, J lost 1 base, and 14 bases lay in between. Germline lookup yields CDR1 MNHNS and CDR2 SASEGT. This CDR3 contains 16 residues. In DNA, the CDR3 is TGTGCCAGCAGTGCAAAACAGGGACGGGCCAAAAACATTCAGTACTTC. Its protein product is CASSAKQGRAKNIQYF.

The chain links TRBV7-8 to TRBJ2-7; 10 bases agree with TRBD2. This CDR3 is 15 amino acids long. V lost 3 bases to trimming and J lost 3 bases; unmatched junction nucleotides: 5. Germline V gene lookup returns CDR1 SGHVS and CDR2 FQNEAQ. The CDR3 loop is CASSFRTSGLYEQYF. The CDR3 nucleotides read TGTGCCAGCAGCTTCCGGACTAGCGGACTCTACGAGCAGTACTTC.

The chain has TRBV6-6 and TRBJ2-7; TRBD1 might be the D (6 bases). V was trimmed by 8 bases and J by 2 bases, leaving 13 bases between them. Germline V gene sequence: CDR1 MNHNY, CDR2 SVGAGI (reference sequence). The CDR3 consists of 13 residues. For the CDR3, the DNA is TGTGCCAGCCGGGCAGGGGATCCCTACGAGCAGTACTTC. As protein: CASRAGDPYEQYF.

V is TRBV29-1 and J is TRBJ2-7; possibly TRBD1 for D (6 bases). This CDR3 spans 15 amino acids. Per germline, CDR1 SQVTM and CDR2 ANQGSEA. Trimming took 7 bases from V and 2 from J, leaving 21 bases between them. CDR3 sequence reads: CSAAVLSQGPYEQYF. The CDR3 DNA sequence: TGCAGCGCCGCTGTTCTCTCACAGGGACCCTACGAGCAGTACTTC.

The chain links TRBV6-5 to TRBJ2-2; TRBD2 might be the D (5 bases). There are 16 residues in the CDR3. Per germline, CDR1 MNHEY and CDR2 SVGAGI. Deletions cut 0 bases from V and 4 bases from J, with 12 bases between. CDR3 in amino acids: CASSYSGVGSTGELFF. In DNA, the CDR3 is TGTGCCAGCAGTTACTCCGGGGTGGGGAGCACCGGGGAGCTGTTTTTT.

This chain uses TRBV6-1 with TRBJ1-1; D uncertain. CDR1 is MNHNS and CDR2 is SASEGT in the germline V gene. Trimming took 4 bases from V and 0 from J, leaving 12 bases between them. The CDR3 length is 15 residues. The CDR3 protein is CASSVYSGMNTEAFF. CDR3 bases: TGTGCCAGCAGTGTTTACAGCGGTATGAACACTGAAGCTTTCTTT.

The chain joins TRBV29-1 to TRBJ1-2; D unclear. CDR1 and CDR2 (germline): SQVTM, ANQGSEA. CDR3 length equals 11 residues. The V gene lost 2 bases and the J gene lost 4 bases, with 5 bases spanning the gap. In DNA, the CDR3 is TGCAGCGTTGAATCCCTCTATGGCTACACCTTC. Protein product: CSVESLYGYTF.

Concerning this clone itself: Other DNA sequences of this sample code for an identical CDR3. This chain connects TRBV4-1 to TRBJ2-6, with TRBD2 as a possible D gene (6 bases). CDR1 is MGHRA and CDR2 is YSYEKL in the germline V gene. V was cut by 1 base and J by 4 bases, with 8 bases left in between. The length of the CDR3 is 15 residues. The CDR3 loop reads CASSQGGVGANVLTF. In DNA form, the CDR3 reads TGCGCCAGCAGCCAAGGGGGGGTAGGGGCCAACGTCCTGACTTTC.

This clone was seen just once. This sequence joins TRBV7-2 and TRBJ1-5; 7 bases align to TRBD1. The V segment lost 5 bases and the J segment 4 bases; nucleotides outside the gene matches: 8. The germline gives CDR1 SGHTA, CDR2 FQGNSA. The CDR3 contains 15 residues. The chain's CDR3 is CASSDGTVLNQPQHF. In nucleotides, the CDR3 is TGTGCCAGCAGCGACGGGACAGTACTGAATCAGCCCCAGCATTTT.

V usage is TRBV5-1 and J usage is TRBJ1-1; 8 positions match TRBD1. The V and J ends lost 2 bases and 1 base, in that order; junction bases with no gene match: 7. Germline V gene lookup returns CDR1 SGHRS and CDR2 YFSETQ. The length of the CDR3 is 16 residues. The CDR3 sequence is CASSLYQGAANTEAFF. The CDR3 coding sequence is TGCGCCAGCAGCTTATACCAGGGGGCGGCGAACACTGAAGCTTTCTTT. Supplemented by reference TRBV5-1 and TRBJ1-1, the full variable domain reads KAGVTQTPRYLIKTRGQQVTLSCSPISGHRSVSWYQQTPGQGLQFLFEYFSETQRNKGNFPGRFSGRQFSNSRSEMNVSTLELGDSALYLCASSLYQGAANTEAFFGQGTRLTVV.

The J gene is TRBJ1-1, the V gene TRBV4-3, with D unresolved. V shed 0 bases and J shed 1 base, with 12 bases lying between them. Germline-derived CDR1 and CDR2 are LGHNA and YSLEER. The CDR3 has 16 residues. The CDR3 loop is CASSQDIGIGNTEAFF. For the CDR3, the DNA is TGCGCCAGCAGCCAAGATATAGGGATCGGGAACACTGAAGCTTTCTTT.

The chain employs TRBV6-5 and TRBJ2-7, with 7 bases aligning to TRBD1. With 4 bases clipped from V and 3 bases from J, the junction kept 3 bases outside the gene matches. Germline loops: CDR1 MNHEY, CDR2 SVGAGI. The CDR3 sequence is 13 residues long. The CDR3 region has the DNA TGTGCCAGCAGTTGGGGACAGCTCTACGAGCAGTACTTC. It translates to CASSWGQLYEQYF.

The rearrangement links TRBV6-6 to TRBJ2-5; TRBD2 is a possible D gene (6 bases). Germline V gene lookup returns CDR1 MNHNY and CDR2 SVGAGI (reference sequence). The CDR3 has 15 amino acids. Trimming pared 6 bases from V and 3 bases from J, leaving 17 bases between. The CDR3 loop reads CASSPEQTREETQYF. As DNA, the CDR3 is TGTGCCAGCAGCCCCGAACAGACTAGGGAAGAGACCCAGTACTTC.

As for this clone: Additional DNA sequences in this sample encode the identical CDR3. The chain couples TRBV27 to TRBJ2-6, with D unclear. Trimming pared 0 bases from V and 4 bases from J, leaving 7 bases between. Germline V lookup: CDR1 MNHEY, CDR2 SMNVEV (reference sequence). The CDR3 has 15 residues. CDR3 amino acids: CASSLSGSGANVLTF. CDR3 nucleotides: TGTGCCAGCAGTTTATCCGGTAGCGGGGCCAACGTCCTGACTTTC.

The CDR3 sequence: CASSFSPAEGQTQYF. DNA for the CDR3: TGTGCCAGCAGCTTTTCCCCGGCAGAAGGGCAGACCCAGTACTTC. The V gene is TRBV13, the J gene TRBJ2-5, with unresolved D. The CDR3 has 15 residues. Looked up from germline, CDR1 is PRHDT and CDR2 is FYEKMQ (reference sequence). V was pared by 3 bases and J by 6 bases, with 17 bases between.

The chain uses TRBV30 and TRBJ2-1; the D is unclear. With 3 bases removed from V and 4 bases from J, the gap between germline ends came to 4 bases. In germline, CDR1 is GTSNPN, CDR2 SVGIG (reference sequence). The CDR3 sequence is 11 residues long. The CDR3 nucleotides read TGTGCCTGGAGAGATTACAATGAGCAGTTCTTC. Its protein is CAWRDYNEQFF.

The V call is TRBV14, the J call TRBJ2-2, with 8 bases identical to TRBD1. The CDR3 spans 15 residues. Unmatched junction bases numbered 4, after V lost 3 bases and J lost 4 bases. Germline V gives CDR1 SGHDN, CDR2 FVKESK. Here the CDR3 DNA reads TGTGCCAGCAGCCACCGGACAGGGATCACCGGGGAGCTGTTTTTT. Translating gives CASSHRTGITGELFF. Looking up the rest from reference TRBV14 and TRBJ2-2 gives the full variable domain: EAGVTQFPSHSVIEKGQTVTLRCDPISGHDNLYWYRRVMGKEIKFLLHFVKESKQDESGMPNNRFLAERTGGTYSTLKVQPAELEDSGVYFCASSHRTGITGELFFGEGSRLTVL.

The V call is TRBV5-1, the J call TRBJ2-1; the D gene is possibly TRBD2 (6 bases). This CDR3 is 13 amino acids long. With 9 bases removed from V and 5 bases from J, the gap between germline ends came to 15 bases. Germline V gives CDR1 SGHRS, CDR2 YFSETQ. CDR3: CANRGDWDNEQFF. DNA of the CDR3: TGCGCCAACAGAGGGGACTGGGACAATGAGCAGTTCTTC. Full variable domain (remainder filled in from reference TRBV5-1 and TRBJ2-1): KAGVTQTPRYLIKTRGQQVTLSCSPISGHRSVSWYQQTPGQGLQFLFEYFSETQRNKGNFPGRFSGRQFSNSRSEMNVSTLELGDSALYLCANRGDWDNEQFFGPGTRLTVL.

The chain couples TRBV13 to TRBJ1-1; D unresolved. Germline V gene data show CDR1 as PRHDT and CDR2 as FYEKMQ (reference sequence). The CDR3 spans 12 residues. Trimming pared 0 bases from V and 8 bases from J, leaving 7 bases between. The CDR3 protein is CASSLGLQEAFF. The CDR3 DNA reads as TGTGCCAGCAGCTTAGGCCTCCAGGAAGCTTTCTTT.

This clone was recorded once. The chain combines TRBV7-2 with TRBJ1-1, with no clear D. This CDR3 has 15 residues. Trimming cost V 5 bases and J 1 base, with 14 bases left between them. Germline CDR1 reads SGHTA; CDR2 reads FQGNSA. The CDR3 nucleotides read TGTGCCAGCAGCCCTCTGGACGGGAGGAACACTGAAGCTTTCTTT. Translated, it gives CASSPLDGRNTEAFF.

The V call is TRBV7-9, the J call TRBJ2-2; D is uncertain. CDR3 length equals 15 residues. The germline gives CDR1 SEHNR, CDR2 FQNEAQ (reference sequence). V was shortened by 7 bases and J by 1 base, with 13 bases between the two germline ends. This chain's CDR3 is CASISRWENTGELFF. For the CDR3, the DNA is TGTGCCAGCATCTCCCGGTGGGAGAACACCGGGGAGCTGTTTTTT. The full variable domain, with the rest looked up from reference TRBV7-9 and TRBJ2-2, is DTGVSQNPRHKITKRGQNVTFRCDPISEHNRLYWYRQTLGQGPEFLTYFQNEAQLEKSRLLSDRFSAERPKGSFSTLEIQRTEQGDSAMYLCASISRWENTGELFFGEGSRLTVL.

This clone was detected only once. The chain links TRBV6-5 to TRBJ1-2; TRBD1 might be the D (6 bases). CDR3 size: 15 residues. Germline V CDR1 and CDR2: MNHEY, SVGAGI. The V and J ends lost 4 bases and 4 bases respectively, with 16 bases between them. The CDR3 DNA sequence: TGTGCCAGCAGTTTCCAGACAGGTTCTTTCTATGGCTACACCTTC. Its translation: CASSFQTGSFYGYTF.

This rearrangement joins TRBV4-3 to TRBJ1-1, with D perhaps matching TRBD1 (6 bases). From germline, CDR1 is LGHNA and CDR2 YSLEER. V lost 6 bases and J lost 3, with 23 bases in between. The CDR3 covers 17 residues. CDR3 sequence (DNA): TGCGCCAGCAGGGACGTGGGGGGCGAGTTCGGCGACACTGAAGCTTTCTTT. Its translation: CASRDVGGEFGDTEAFF.

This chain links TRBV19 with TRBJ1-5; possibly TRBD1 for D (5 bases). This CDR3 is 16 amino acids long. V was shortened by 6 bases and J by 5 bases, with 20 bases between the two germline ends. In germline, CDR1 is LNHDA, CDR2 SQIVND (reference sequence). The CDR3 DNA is TGTGCCAGTAGAGGGGTCAACCGGGACTGGCATCAGCCCCAGCATTTT. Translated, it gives CASRGVNRDWHQPQHF.

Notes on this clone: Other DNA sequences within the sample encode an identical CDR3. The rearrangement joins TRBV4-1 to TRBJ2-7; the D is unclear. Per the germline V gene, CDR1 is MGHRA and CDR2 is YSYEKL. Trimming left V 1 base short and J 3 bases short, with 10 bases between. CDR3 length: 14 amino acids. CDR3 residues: CASSQVPADYEQYF. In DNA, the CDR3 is TGCGCCAGCAGCCAAGTCCCCGCCGACTACGAGCAGTACTTC.